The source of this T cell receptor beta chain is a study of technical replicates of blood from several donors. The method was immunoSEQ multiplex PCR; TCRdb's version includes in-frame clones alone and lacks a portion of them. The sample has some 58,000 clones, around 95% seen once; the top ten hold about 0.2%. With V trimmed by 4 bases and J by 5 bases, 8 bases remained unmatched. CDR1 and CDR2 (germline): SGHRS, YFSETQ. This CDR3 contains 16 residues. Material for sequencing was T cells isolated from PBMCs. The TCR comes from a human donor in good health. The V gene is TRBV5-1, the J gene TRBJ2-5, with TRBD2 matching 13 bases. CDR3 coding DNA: TGCGCCAGCAGCGAACGGACTAGCGGGAGTGGGGAGACCCAGTACTTC. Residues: CASSERTSGSGETQYF.